These T cell receptor beta chains were read from a single sample in a study of blood T cells in healthy people across ages. TCRdb ran MiXCR on the 5' RACE reads and lists one entry per CDR3 protein. Of nearly 800,000 distinct CDR3 sequences in the sample, roughly 25% are singletons; the top ten hold more than 3%. These records were also assigned to another study, of T cells of mothers and their children.

Sample: blood. The receptors come from a boy younger than 18 in good health. Both conserved end residues are trimmed from each CDR3. The D gene is left open where the match is weak.

CDR3 protein	D gene	V gene
ASSLTSGNTEAF	.	TRBV7-9
SQERQGVGDTQY	TRBD1	TRBV29-1
ASSLLGQPYNEQF	.	TRBV28
ASSLIAADTQY	.	TRBV7-2
ASSLYSLGLLVEGAYNEQF	.	TRBV5-5
ASSLSAGGRLETQY	.	TRBV7-9
ASRAGLPNTEAF	.	TRBV28
ASSLSTGTGAF	TRBD1	TRBV27
AGRLAVTDTQY	TRBD2	TRBV6-1
ASSFGGIAEQY	TRBD2	TRBV28
SVGSGLLAGNTGELF	TRBD2	TRBV29-1
ASTPGTANYGYT	TRBD1	TRBV4-1
AISGQGGNTEAF	TRBD1	TRBV10-3
ASRLGRGSQPQH	.	TRBV28
ASSFSGETVDGYT	.	TRBV7-3
SAVQGSRGGGSPLH	.	TRBV20-1
ASRGEESLYEQY	.	TRBV28
NIPGQNYNEQF	TRBD1	TRBV29-1
ASSQTPVAKNIQY	.	TRBV7-2
ASRLGLAGEQY	TRBD2	TRBV12-3/TRBV12-4
ASSQQGLGQY	.	TRBV4-1
SARGPGAYNEQF	.	TRBV20-1
SARDYRSNEQF	TRBD2	TRBV20-1
ASSYTPDTEAF	.	TRBV6-2/TRBV6-3
ASSPRFSSGSRRETQY	TRBD2	TRBV7-2
ASRFNRGDSPLH	TRBD1	TRBV13
ASSWTPQETQY	.	TRBV7-2
ATAAGGPSRGPTDTQY	TRBD2	TRBV10-3
SACDDGSTDTQY	.	TRBV20-1
ASSQVTSQETQY	.	TRBV3-1
ASSDGLAATQETQY	TRBD2	TRBV2
ASSDVTSGGNEQF	TRBD2	TRBV2
ASSRLRGGRDNEQF	TRBD2	TRBV5-1
SALQFNEQF	.	TRBV20-1
SVEEGLVYEQF	TRBD2	TRBV29-1
SVLRTGELF	.	TRBV29-1
SAPEGGGLKKLF	.	TRBV20-1
ASSEARSFYEQY	.	TRBV6-1
SARDLELSNEKLF	.	TRBV20-1
ASSLNGGETQY	.	TRBV7-3
ASSPDGLAPAGETQY	.	TRBV5-1
SASRGTEAF	.	TRBV20-1
ASSFSGFSPGELF	.	TRBV7-9
ASSLLRDSEAF	.	TRBV7-9
SARDVEGSSLSHEQY	.	TRBV20-1
ASSLGQSGETQY	.	TRBV5-6
ASSPGLAQETQY	TRBD2	TRBV5-1
ASSLDLTSTDTQY	.	TRBV5-5
ASSPVRPGLADYNEQF	TRBD2	TRBV14
ATKSGSLTDTQY	.	TRBV7-3
ASSLYRGSEQC	TRBD1	TRBV5-1
ASRGRGSDTEAF	.	TRBV4-2
ASSWTGTGANVLT	TRBD1	TRBV27
SVEGNFRLALDEQF	TRBD2	TRBV29-1
ASGSTPQETQY	.	TRBV7-8
TSSKKTGMDNEQF	TRBD1	TRBV5-1
ATSDLWTDTQY	.	TRBV24-1